This T cell receptor beta chain was retrieved from a study of blood T cell repertoires in COVID-19. Study details: Acute-phase and convalescent COVID-19 samples originated in the United States, Italy and Spain.

CDR1 SGHRS and CDR2 YFSETQ come from the germline V gene. V shed 0 bases and J 8 bases; nucleotides not matched to a gene: 2. The CDR3 extends over 13 amino acids. Recovered Cohort 3 donors showed two negative PCRs, clearance, or symptom resolution. As handled by the study authors: Nucleated cell counts were estimated from reference gene primer amplification. Clones were sequenced by immunoSEQ multiplex PCR, and TCRdb holds only the in-frame ones, with some missing. That table furnishes V, J and clone size, whereas the DNA furnished D and trimming. The sample records a few hundred thousand clones, 70% to 90% being singletons.

The clonotype was recovered from a woman aged 18-30 years who had recovered from COVID-19. The V and J genes are TRBV5-1 and TRBJ1-2; 9 nucleotides match TRBD1. The sequenced material came from PBMCs or T cells enriched from blood (not recorded which). CDR3 nucleotide sequence: TGCGCCAGCAGCTTGGGACAGGGGGGAGGCTACACCTTC. Amino acid sequence: CASSLGQGGGYTF.